A selection of T cell receptor beta chains follows, all from one sample in a study of cytomegalovirus exposure and HLA in healthy donors. Here immunoSEQ multiplex PCR was the method, and the copy in TCRdb shows in-frame clones only, minus some. The sample carries around 110,000 clones, about four fifths recorded once. Sample: PBMCs. These receptors all come from a man between 50 and 59 years old in good health and CMV-seronegative. CDR3s include the opening cysteine and the closing phenylalanine or tryptophan. D genes are given only for firm matches. Size is omitted from some rows. Given values are once, few, many or a class for expanded clones.

TRBJ1-6	TRBV4-2	.	.	TGTGCCAGCAGCCAAGGAGAAGGCAGCGGATATTCACCCCTCCACTTT	CASSQGEGSGYSPLHF
TRBJ1-1	TRBV18	.	.	TGTGCCAGCTCTGGGCAGGCGAACACTGAAGCTTTCTTT	CASSGQANTEAFF
TRBJ2-3	TRBV30	once	.	TGTGCCTGGGGCAGGGAAGGGGGAGCAGATACGCAGTATTTT	CAWGREGGADTQYF
TRBJ1-2	TRBV4-1	.	.	TGCGCCAGCAGCCAAGTTCAGGGTGTGTCGTTCGGCTACACCTTC	CASSQVQGVSFGYTF
TRBJ1-1	TRBV5-5	.	TRBD1	TGTGCCAGCAGCTTGGAACAGGGGGTCTACACTGAAGCTTTCTTT	CASSLEQGVYTEAFF
TRBJ1-1	TRBV18	.	.	TGTGCCAGCTCACCACCGGCAGGGTCCCTGACTGAAGCTTTCTTT	CASSPPAGSLTEAFF
TRBJ2-3	TRBV6-1	few	TRBD1	TGTGCCAGCAGGACAGGGGGCCAGGATACGCAGTATTTT	CASRTGGQDTQYF
TRBJ1-5	TRBV29-1	.	TRBD1	TGCAGCGCGGGACAGGACAATCAGCCCCAGCATTTT	CSAGQDNQPQHF
TRBJ1-2	TRBV19	.	.	TGTGCCAGTAGTATAGATAGTGAGGGGGACGGCTACACCTTC	CASSIDSEGDGYTF
TRBJ2-4	TRBV5-1	.	.	TGCGCCAGCAGCTTGTTACAGGCGGCCAAAAACATTCAGTACTTC	CASSLLQAAKNIQYF
TRBJ1-1	TRBV4-1	.	TRBD1	TGCGCCAGCAGCCAAGTGGACAGGGAGAGAACTGAAGCTTTCTTT	CASSQVDRERTEAFF
TRBJ1-4	TRBV27	.	.	TGTGCCAGCAGGCAGGGGTACCCTAATGAAAAACTGTTTTTT	CASRQGYPNEKLFF
TRBJ2-5	TRBV5-4	.	TRBD2	TGTGCCAGCAGCTTGCCCGGGGGAGGGGAGACCCAGTACTTC	CASSLPGGGETQYF
TRBJ1-4	TRBV29-1	.	.	TGCAGCGTTTCACAGGACCCTAATGAAAAACTGTTTTTT	CSVSQDPNEKLFF
TRBJ2-7	TRBV2	.	TRBD1	TGTGCCAGCACCCCCGGGACAGGGGTCTACGAGCAGTACTTC	CASTPGTGVYEQYF
TRBJ2-1	TRBV4-1	.	TRBD1	TGCGCCAGCAGCCAAGAAGACAGGGTGCCCTACAATGAGCAGTTCTTC	CASSQEDRVPYNEQFF
TRBJ2-1	TRBV19	.	TRBD1	TGTGCCAGTAGTATGAAAGGACAGGGTTCGATTGAGCAGCTCTTC	CASSMKGQGSIEQLF
TRBJ2-5	TRBV7-3	.	TRBD2	TGTGCCAGCAGTTCCAGCGGGGGAGGTCAAGAGACCCAGTACTTC	CASSSSGGGQETQYF
TRBJ2-5	TRBV5-4	.	TRBD1	TGTGCCTTATCTCGGAAGGGGGCTTTTAGGGAGACCCAGTACTTC	CALSRKGAFRETQYF
TRBJ1-4	TRBV6-5	few	.	TGTGCCAGCCTAATCCATACTAATGAAAAACTGTTTTTT	CASLIHTNEKLFF
TRBJ2-5	TRBV19	.	.	TGTGCCAGTTCATCTGCGGGGACGGGAAGAAAGACCCAGTACTTC	CASSSAGTGRKTQYF
TRBJ2-1	TRBV6-4	.	TRBD2	TGTGCCAGCAGTGCCCGCGTACTAGCGGTGGGGGGTGAGCAGTTCTTC	CASSARVLAVGGEQFF
TRBJ1-6	TRBV15	.	.	TGTGCCACCAGCAGAGGAAGGCCTAGCTCCTATAATTCACCCCTCCACTTT	CATSRGRPSSYNSPLHF
TRBJ1-6	TRBV28	.	TRBD1	TGTGCCAGCAGTTTAGGAGACAGGGGTTCACCCCTCCACTTT	CASSLGDRGSPLHF
TRBJ2-1	TRBV7-2	.	.	TGTGCCAGCAGGCCGCGGGGAGGGACATACAATGAGCAGTTCTTC	CASRPRGGTYNEQFF
TRBJ1-2	TRBV10-3	.	.	TGTGCCATCAGTGAGTTCGGGGAGGGTGGCTACACCTTC	CAISEFGEGGYTF
TRBJ2-1	TRBV7-2	.	.	TGTGCCAGCAGCTCCCAGCCAGGGAAAAGCAATGAGCAGTTCTTC	CASSSQPGKSNEQFF
TRBJ2-3	TRBV7-2	once	TRBD1	TGTGCCAGCAGCCCACAGGGGCAGGGCACAGATACGCAGTATTTT	CASSPQGQGTDTQYF
TRBJ1-1	TRBV20-1	.	.	TGCAGTGCCCGGCGCGGAGCTGAAGCTTTCTTT	CSARRGAEAFF
TRBJ1-5	TRBV6-6	.	.	TGTGCCAGCAGGAGTATCGACAGATACAATCAGCCCCAGCATTTT	CASRSIDRYNQPQHF